The clone carrying this T cell receptor (beta chain) appeared many times. This sample was included in a study of T cells after yellow fever vaccination. Study context: Each low-cell-number fraction was prepared by means of SMART-Seq v4 Ultra Low Input.

TCRdb ran MiXCR on the 5' RACE reads and lists one entry per CDR3 protein. The sample shows more than 110,000 distinct CDR3 sequences, more than 6.5% of them seen only once. From germline, CDR1 is DFQATT and CDR2 SNEGSKA (reference sequence). CDR3 size: 15 residues. V gave up 6 bases and J gave up 5 bases, with 20 bases separating them. This sample comprised CD4+ T cells sorted from PBMCs, obtained 10 days after the yellow fever booster vaccination. This TCR derives from a man younger than 45 who received the YFV17D yellow fever vaccine. V is TRBV20-1 and J is TRBJ2-1; D is perhaps TRBD2 (5 bases). This chain's CDR3 is CSAPGNPSMDNEQFF. The CDR3 DNA reads TGCAGTGCCCCCGGGAACCCGAGCATGGACAATGAGCAGTTCTTC.